The source of this T cell receptor beta chain is a study of cytomegalovirus exposure and HLA in healthy donors. This PCR relied on a set of 60 Vbeta primers and 13 Jbeta primers. Measured with immunoSEQ multiplex PCR; TCRdb has only the in-frame clones, and not every one. The repertoire table contains just over 150,000 clones. Study conclusions and caveats: As a later analysis showed, a missense DCLRE1C variant was linked to trimming of TCR beta V- and J-genes. The authors reported that TCR beta sequences could predict HLA-A and HLA-B alleles. These predictions were accurate for most subjects in the first cohort.

V lost 2 bases and J 5 bases, leaving 7 bases between the germline ends. Germline V gives CDR1 SGHKS, CDR2 YYEKEE (reference sequence). The CDR3 has 12 residues. To note about this clone: Its antigen is undetermined.

Specimen: PBMCs. The V gene is TRBV5-5, the J gene TRBJ2-5, with D tentatively TRBD2 (6 bases). The TCR sequence derives from a woman in her fifties or sixties in good health and CMV-seronegative. This chain's CDR3 is CASSFRGETQYF. DNA of the CDR3: TGTGCCAGCAGCTTCCGGGGGGAGACCCAGTACTTC.